The 6 T cell receptor beta chains reported below all come from one sample, sequenced in a study of cytomegalovirus exposure and HLA in healthy donors. PCR used 60 Vbeta primers and 13 Jbeta primers. Some clones are missing from TCRdb's copy, which holds only in-frame ones; the method was immunoSEQ multiplex PCR. The data show 100,000 or so clones, approximately 70% seen once. Input material: PBMCs. The receptors were gathered from a young woman in good health and CMV-seropositive.

The V gene is TRBV6-5, the J gene TRBJ1-4, with a weak D call TRBD1 (6 bases). V was shortened by 6 bases and J by 8 bases, with 16 bases between the two germline ends. Germline CDR1 MNHEY, CDR2 SVGAGI. This CDR3 contains 14 residues. CDR3 amino acids: CASRRGQTGEKLFF. In DNA form, the CDR3 reads TGTGCCAGCAGGCGTGGACAGACTGGGGAAAAACTGTTTTTT.

The table lists this clone with a count of one. The rearrangement links TRBV25-1 to TRBJ2-7; D may be TRBD1 (6 bases). The CDR3 totals 11 residues. The V gene's germline CDR1 is MGHDK and CDR2 SYGVNS. Deletions cut 6 bases from V and 3 bases from J, with 6 bases between. The CDR3, as DNA: TGTGCCAGCAGCAGGGGCTACGAGCAGTACTTC. Its protein product is CASSRGYEQYF.

V and J are TRBV9 and TRBJ2-7; D is ambiguous. Germline V gene data show CDR1 as SGDLS and CDR2 as YYNGEE. Trimming stripped 4 bases from V and 5 bases from J, with 10 bases between. CDR3 size: 12 residues. The CDR3 loop reads CASSPTADEQYF. The CDR3 nucleotides are TGTGCCAGCAGCCCAACCGCGGACGAGCAGTACTTC.

There are a few counts of this clone. The chain recombines TRBV21-1 with TRBJ2-5; the table's D gene call, TRBD2, was not cross checked with the DNA. TRBV21-1 is given as a pseudogene. The CDR3 covers 14 residues. CDR3: CASSMRGAQETQYF. Written as DNA, the CDR3 is TGTGCCAGCAGCATGCGCGGGGCCCAAGAGACCCAGTACTTC.

This clone was observed a single time. The J gene is TRBJ2-1, the V gene TRBV29-1, with 8 bases fitting TRBD1. Germline CDR1 and CDR2: SQVTM and ANQGSEA. The V gene end was trimmed by 8 bases and the J gene end by 6 bases; junction bases not matched to a gene: 9. The CDR3 is 13 residues long. The CDR3 coding sequence is TGCAGCATAGGACAGGGATTTCGCAATGAGCAGTTCTTC. Translation gives CSIGQGFRNEQFF.

The J gene is TRBJ2-7, the V gene TRBV29-1; TRBD2 is a possible D gene (5 bases). The V end lost 0 bases, the J end lost 7 bases, and 16 bases lay between the germline ends. Germline values: CDR1 SQVTM, CDR2 ANQGSEA. The CDR3 is made up of 14 amino acids. CDR3 nucleotide sequence: TGCAGCGTTGAAGATGCGGCGCGGGTGAGGGAGCAGTACTTC. Its protein product is CSVEDAARVREQYF.